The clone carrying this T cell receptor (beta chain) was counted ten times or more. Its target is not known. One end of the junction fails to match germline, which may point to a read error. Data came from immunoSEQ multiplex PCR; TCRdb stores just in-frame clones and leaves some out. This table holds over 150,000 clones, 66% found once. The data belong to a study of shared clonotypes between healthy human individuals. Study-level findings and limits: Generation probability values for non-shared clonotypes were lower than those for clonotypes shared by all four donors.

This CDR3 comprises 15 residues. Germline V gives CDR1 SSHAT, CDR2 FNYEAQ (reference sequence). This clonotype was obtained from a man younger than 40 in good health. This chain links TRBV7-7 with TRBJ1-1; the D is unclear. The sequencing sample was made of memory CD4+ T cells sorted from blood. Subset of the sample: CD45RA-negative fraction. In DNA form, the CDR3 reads TGTGCTAGCAGCCCCCATCCCGGGAGGGTGCCTGAAGCTTTCTTT. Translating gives CASSPHPGRVPEAFF.